The clone carrying this T cell receptor beta chain was counted a few times. Its antigen remains unknown. This entry comes from a study of beta chain features in type 1 diabetes. Broader study findings: Among patients with Type 1 diabetes, TCRB CDR3s were moderately but significantly shorter in every one of the four CD4+ subsets.

With 1 base removed from V and 10 bases from J, the gap between germline ends came to 17 bases. The germline gives CDR1 LGHNA, CDR2 YSLEER. This CDR3 comprises 15 residues. Reverse transcription of all isolated RNA meant that expressed TCRB transcripts were sequenced. Assay: immunoSEQ multiplex PCR; the TCRdb copy retains only in-frame clones and omits some. The sample has roughly 140,000 clones, around a tenth seen once; the top ten hold more than 0.4%. Only one heparinised blood draw was taken per donor, and its volume averaged around 120 mL. The clonotype comes from a man under 40 with type 1 diabetes. The sequenced sample was central memory CD4+ T cells from blood. The chain combines TRBV4-3 with TRBJ2-1; D gene uncertain. This CDR3 reads CASSQGHSVPVEQFF. Written as DNA, the CDR3 is TGCGCCAGCAGCCAAGGTCATTCCGTACCGGTCGAGCAGTTCTTC.